The clone carrying this T cell receptor beta chain was recorded many times. Its antigen is undetermined. Within the library, unique molecular identifiers were attached to each individual cDNA molecule. One entry per CDR3 protein, called by TCRdb with MiXCR from the RACE reads. The data contain more than 300,000 distinct CDR3 sequences, 5% to 6.5% of them seen just once; the ten biggest clones take up around 8.8%. The data originate from a study of human T cells and chemical hapten exposure. Study results and caveats: The donors suffered from alopecia, so their immune response may not match that of healthy people.

Time point denoted: pre-sensitization, week 0. Treatment denoted: therapeutic diphenylcyclopropenone sensitization with weekly scalp DPC. Material: whole blood, obtained in connection with sensitization to the hapten diphenylcyclopropenone (DPC). This TCR derives from a woman aged 18 to 35 with alopecia areata. Some clones in this sample may be carry-over from other donors' samples.

The CDR3 here is CASSPAVEAFF. In nucleotides, the CDR3 is TGTGCCAGCAGCCCCGCAGTTGAAGCTTTCTTT. The rearrangement links TRBV14 to TRBJ1-1; D unresolved. The length of the CDR3 is 11 residues. In germline, CDR1 is SGHDN, CDR2 FVKESK. V gave up 4 bases and J gave up 7 bases, with 7 bases separating them.